This entry features one T cell receptor (beta chain) sequence. Its antigen is undetermined. The data belong to a study of T cell repertoires in ileal Crohn's disease. Per the germline V gene, CDR1 is SEHNR and CDR2 is FQNEAQ (reference sequence). Trimming stripped 2 bases from V and 4 bases from J, with 14 bases between. This CDR3 comprises 15 residues. The assay was immunoSEQ multiplex PCR, and TCRdb's table has in-frame clones only and misses some. The sample shows approximately 13,000 clones, 70% to 90% of them seen only once. Findings and caveats of the study: Compared with non-smokers, active smokers at surgery showed more clonal expansions.

The chain uses TRBV7-9 and TRBJ1-2, with D hard to call. Sequenced input: ileal tissue. The origin of this receptor is an adult with Crohn's disease. The CDR3 bases are TGTGCCAGCAGCTTATTGAACAGCCAGTTCTATGGCTACACCTTC. Protein: CASSLLNSQFYGYTF.